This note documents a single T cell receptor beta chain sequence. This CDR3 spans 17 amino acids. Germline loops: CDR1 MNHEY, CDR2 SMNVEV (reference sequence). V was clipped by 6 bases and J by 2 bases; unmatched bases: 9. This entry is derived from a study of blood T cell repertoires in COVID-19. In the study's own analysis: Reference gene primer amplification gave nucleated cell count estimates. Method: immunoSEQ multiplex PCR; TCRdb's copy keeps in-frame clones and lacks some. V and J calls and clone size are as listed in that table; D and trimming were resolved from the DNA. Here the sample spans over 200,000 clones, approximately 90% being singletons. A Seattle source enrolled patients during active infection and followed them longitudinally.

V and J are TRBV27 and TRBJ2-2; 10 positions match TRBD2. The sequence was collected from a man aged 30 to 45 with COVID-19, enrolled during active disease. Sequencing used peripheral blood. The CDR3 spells CASRTSGAPRNTGELFF. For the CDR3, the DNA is TGTGCCAGCAGAACTAGCGGGGCACCTAGAAACACCGGGGAGCTGTTTTTT.